This TCR beta chain was captured by sequencing in a study of cytomegalovirus exposure and HLA in healthy donors. In its sample, this clone was seen a few times. Its antigen is undetermined. Findings of the study overall: Being productive about 87% or about 30% of the time was typical of most TCR beta V segments in an earlier analysis. Among TCR beta chains of equal frequency, HLA-associated ones were more clonally expanded in a later analysis.

Primers for the PCR totalled 60 Vbeta and 13 Jbeta. Repertoires were generated with immunoSEQ multiplex PCR, while TCRdb's copy carries only in-frame clones and drops some. The data contain over 100,000 clones, around 74% of them singletons. The receptor was derived from a male donor in good health and CMV-seronegative. Sequenced: PBMCs.

CDR3 DNA sequence: TGTGCCATCAGTGCAGGGCTAGATGAAGCTTTCTTT. This gives the protein CAISAGLDEAFF. The rearrangement uses TRBV10-3 and TRBJ1-1; perhaps TRBD1 as D (5 bases). V was trimmed by 4 bases and J by 7 bases, leaving 10 bases between them. The CDR3 sequence is 12 residues long. Germline V gene lookup returns CDR1 ENHRY and CDR2 SYGVKD.